This passage covers 18 T cell receptor beta chains from one sample sequenced in a study of T cell repertoires in breast cancer. A second nested PCR with blocking oligonucleotides suppressed unpaired genes. TCRdb called the emulsion pairing reads again in MiXCR, with one record for every CDR3 protein. The sample holds about 190 distinct CDR3 sequences; 38% are singletons and the top ten take 90% to 95%. An expanded emulsion RT-PCR with primers for all TCR V genes paired CD8+ T cell chains. The sample comprised CD8+ T cells. These TCRs come from a pool of human donors with breast cancer or a healthy control (not recorded which).

This clonotype qualifies as medium-sized. The chain combines TRBV7-2 with TRBJ2-3; 8 nucleotides match TRBD1. Germline V gene lookup returns CDR1 SGHTA and CDR2 FQGNSA. V lost 4 bases to trimming and J lost 6 bases; unmatched junction nucleotides: 6. The CDR3 has 14 amino acids. CDR3 nucleotides: TGTGCCAGCAGCTACGACAGGGGAATGGATACGCAGTATTTT. This translates into CASSYDRGMDTQYF.

With respect to this clonotype: A much larger clone sits a single nucleotide away, making a read error possible. The rearrangement joins TRBV5-5 to TRBJ1-5; no clear D. Germline CDR1 is SGHKS and CDR2 is YYEKEE (reference sequence). The CDR3 has 12 amino acids. The CDR3 region has the DNA TGTGCCGGCAGCTTGGGTGATCAGCCCCAGCATTTT. It codes for CAGSLGDQPQHF.

Notes on this clonotype: The germline gene is not matched at one end of the junction; a read error may be the cause. The V and J genes are TRBV7-6 and TRBJ1-1; D is unclear. Germline V gene lookup returns CDR1 SGHVS and CDR2 FNYEAQ. The CDR3 spans 13 residues. CDR3 region: CPSSLGRSTEAFF. In DNA form, the CDR3 reads TGCCCCAGCAGCTTAGGACGTAGCACTGAAGCTTTTTTT. The whole variable domain, remainder taken from reference TRBV7-6 and TRBJ1-1, is GAGVSQSPRYKVTKRGQDVALRCDPISGHVSLYWYRQALGQGPEFLTYFNYEAQQDKSGLPNDRFSAERPEGSISTLTIQRTEQRDSAMYRCPSSLGRSTEAFFGQGTRLTVV.

Relative to its sample, this clonotype is medium-sized (0.01 to 0.1%). The chain has TRBV7-6 and TRBJ1-2; 7 bases match TRBD1. J was trimmed by 2 bases and V by 2 bases; bases with no gene match: 5. CDR3 length: 15 residues. Germline V CDR1 and CDR2: SGHVS, FNYEAQ. The DNA for the CDR3 is TGTGCCAGCAGCTTATATATGGGACAGAACTATGGCTACACCTTC. The encoded protein is CASSLYMGQNYGYTF.

Of note for this clonotype: No conserved phenylalanine or tryptophan ends this CDR3, so it is likely a read error. The limits of the CDR3 on the DNA are not certain, so only TCRdb's listed CDR3 is given. CDR3 sequence: CASSLGRSTEDFS. The V gene is TRBV7-6, the J gene TRBJ1-1. The CDR3 adds up to 13 amino acids, both ends counted. Germline V gives CDR1 SGHVS, CDR2 FNYEAQ.

By share, this clonotype ranks as large (0.1 to 1%). The J gene is TRBJ2-5, the V gene TRBV7-6; 10 bases are a match to TRBD2. The CDR3 sequence is 16 residues long. V lost 5 bases and J lost 12; bases outside the gene matches: 18. CDR1 is SGHVS, CDR2 FNYEAQ, per germline. As DNA, the CDR3 is TGTGCCAGCAGCAAAATTATCGGAGCTAGCGGGGGCCAGGAGTACTTC. It translates to CASSKIIGASGGQEYF.

About this clonotype: Because the CDR3 is missing its conserved closing phenylalanine or tryptophan, this is likely a read error. The rearrangement uses TRBV7-6 and TRBJ1-1; unclear D gene. Trimming removed 1 base at V and 7 bases at J, with 10 bases between. Germline assignment: CDR1 SGHVS and CDR2 FNYEAQ. The CDR3 has 13 residues. The CDR3 bases are TGTGCCAGCAGCTTAGGACGCGGCATTGAAGCTTTCCTT. Translating gives CASSLGRGIEAFL.

V and J are TRBV7-3 and TRBJ1-5, with a weak D call TRBD1 (5 bases). The CDR3 runs 13 residues. The germline V and J ends were trimmed by 5 bases and 4 bases, with 9 bases remaining between them. The germline gives CDR1 SGHTA, CDR2 FQGTGA. CDR3 residues: CASSTGPNQPQHF. CDR3 nucleotide sequence: TGTGCCAGCAGCACGGGACCTAATCAGCCCCAGCATTTT.

A remark on this clonotype: An end of the junction does not agree with germline; a read error may underlie this. The chain combines TRBV6-9 with TRBJ1-4, with a weak D call TRBD1 (6 bases). The CDR3 loop spans 12 amino acids. The germline gives CDR1 MNHGY, CDR2 SVAAGI. For the CDR3, the DNA is TGTGCCAGCAGTACAGACAGGTCTGAACTTTTTTTT. Translated, it gives CASSTDRSELFF.

Within the sample, this clonotype is medium-sized (0.01 to 0.1%). A much larger clone lies a single base off, so this may be a read error. The CDR3 DNA is TGTGCCAGCAGCGAGCGGGGGCTACAAGAGACCCGGTACTTC. It translates to CASSERGLQETRYF. This sequence joins TRBV12-3 or TRBV12-4 and TRBJ2-5, with TRBD2 identical over 8 bases. The CDR3 has 14 amino acids.

This clonotype showed up just a few times. The chain is built from TRBV7-3 and TRBJ1-2; no definite D call. Germline CDR1 reads SGHTA; CDR2 reads FQGTGA. The V end was cut by 11 bases, the J end by 4 bases, with 17 bases between. The CDR3 loop spans 13 amino acids. CDR3 nucleotide sequence: TGTGCCTGTAGCTTAAACTGGGGCTATGGCTACACCTTC. It specifies CACSLNWGYGYTF.

There are a few counts of this clonotype. The rearrangement links TRBV7-4 to TRBJ1-5; weak D call: TRBD1 (6 bases). Per germline, CDR1 SGHVT and CDR2 SQSDAQ. Trimming removed 5 bases at V and 8 bases at J, with 19 bases between. CDR3 length: 15 amino acids. This CDR3 is CASSPLTGSGKPQHF. The CDR3, as DNA: TGTGCCAGCAGCCCCCTGACAGGTTCAGGGAAGCCCCAGCATTTT.

J is TRBJ1-2 and V is TRBV7-3; weak D call: TRBD1 (5 bases). The CDR3 consists of 13 residues. Germline values: CDR1 SGHTA, CDR2 FQGTGA. Here the CDR3 DNA reads TGTTCCTGTAGCTTAAACGGGGGCTATGGCTACACCTTC. It codes for CSCSLNGGYGYTF. Full variable domain (missing parts from reference TRBV7-3 and TRBJ1-2): GAGVSQTPSNKVTEKGKYVELRCDPISGHTALYWYRQSLGQGPEFLIYFQGTGAADDSGLPNDRFFAVRPEGSVSTLKIQRTERGDSAVYLCSCSLNGGYGYTFGSGTRLTVV.

As for this clonotype: This is likely a read error, given that the CDR3 carries no conserved phenylalanine or tryptophan at its end. V and J are TRBV7-2 and TRBJ2-3; D ambiguous. The CDR3 has 11 amino acids. The V end lost 5 bases, the J end lost 3 bases, and 3 bases lay between the germline ends. Germline CDR1 SGHTA, CDR2 FQGNSA. CDR3 nucleotides: TGTGCCAGCAGCCTTACAGATACGCAGTATTTG. Amino acids: CASSLTDTQYL.

This clonotype is large. The V and J genes are TRBV12-3 or TRBV12-4 and TRBJ1-1; perhaps TRBD1 as D (6 bases). Between the trimmed V and J ends, which lost 3 bases and 1 base, there was a span of 9 bases. This CDR3 is built from 14 residues. CDR3 nucleotides: TGTGCCAGCAGTTTCGGGGGCAAGAACACTGAAGCTTTCTTT. Protein sequence: CASSFGGKNTEAFF.

Comment on this clonotype: Germline is not matched at one junction end, which may reflect a read error. The chain recombines TRBV7-3 with TRBJ1-2; perhaps TRBD1 as D (5 bases). This CDR3 contains 13 residues. The germline V gene encodes CDR1 SGHTA and CDR2 FQGTGA. CDR3 nucleotides: TGTGCCGGCAGCTTAAACGGGGACTACGGCTACACCTTC. Residues: CAGSLNGDYGYTF.

This clonotype has a handful of counts. One junction end does not reproduce the germline sequence, and a read error may be involved. The chain joins TRBV7-6 to TRBJ2-7; no clear D. Germline V gene data show CDR1 as SGHVS and CDR2 as FNYEAQ. The CDR3 is made up of 13 amino acids. This chain's CDR3 is CASNLTLIEEQYF. The CDR3 nucleotides are TGTGCCAGCAACTTAACGCTCATTGAGGAGCAGTACTTC.

This clonotype appeared a few times. The V gene is TRBV7-2, the J gene TRBJ2-7; D possibly matches TRBD1 or TRBD2 (6 bases each). The germline V gene encodes CDR1 SGHTA and CDR2 FQGNSA. The CDR3 contains 15 residues. With 3 bases removed from V and 7 bases from J, the gap between germline ends came to 19 bases. CDR3: CASSLSSGAKGEQYF. CDR3 DNA: TGTGCCAGCAGCTTGAGCTCGGGGGCAAAGGGGGAGCAGTACTTC.